The sequence of this TCR beta chain was determined in a study of identical twins. Study-level findings and limits: Out-of-frame alpha sequences shared by twins showed excess low generation probability.

Each CDR3 protein is one row after TCRdb ran MiXCR on the 5' RACE reads. The sample has about 1.7 million distinct CDR3 sequences; about 31% are singletons. This clonotype occurred a few times. The antigen is undetermined. The sample was cord blood. The sequence was collected from a newborn girl in good health.

CDR3 DNA sequence: TGCAGTGCCGAGGGAGGAAGGGTCCCAGATACGCAGTATTTT. Its protein product is CSAEGGRVPDTQYF. The V gene is TRBV20-1, the J gene TRBJ2-3, with D possibly being TRBD2 (6 bases). The V end lost 6 bases, the J end lost 4 bases, and 17 bases lay between the germline ends. This CDR3 comprises 14 residues. CDR1 and CDR2 (germline): DFQATT, SNEGSKA (reference sequence).